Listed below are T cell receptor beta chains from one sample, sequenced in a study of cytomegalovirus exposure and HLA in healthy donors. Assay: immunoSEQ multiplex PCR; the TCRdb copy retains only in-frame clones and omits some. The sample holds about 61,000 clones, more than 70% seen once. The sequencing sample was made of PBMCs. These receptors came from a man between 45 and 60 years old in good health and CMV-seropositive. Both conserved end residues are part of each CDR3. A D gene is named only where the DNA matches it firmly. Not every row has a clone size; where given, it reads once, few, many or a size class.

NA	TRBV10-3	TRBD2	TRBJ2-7	CAISEPTSGRTYEQYF	TGTGCCATCAGTGAGCCGACTAGCGGGAGGACCTACGAGCAGTACTTC
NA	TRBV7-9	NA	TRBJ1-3	CSSSLGSGFTSGNAIYF	TGTTCCAGCAGCTTAGGATCCGGGTTCACCTCTGGAAACGCCATATATTTT
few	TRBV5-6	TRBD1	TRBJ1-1	CASSLWTGVKTEAFF	TGTGCCAGCAGCTTATGGACAGGGGTGAAGACTGAAGCTTTCTTT
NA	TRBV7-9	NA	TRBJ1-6	CARPFAGQISPLHF	TGTGCCAGACCCTTTGCAGGGCAGATTTCACCCCTCCACTTT
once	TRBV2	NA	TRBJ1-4	CASNQQQGGGEKLFF	TGTGCCAGCAATCAGCAGCAGGGAGGGGGAGAAAAACTGTTTTTT
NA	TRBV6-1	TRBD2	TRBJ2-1	CASSEDLAGGHNEQFF	TGTGCCAGCAGTGAAGATCTAGCGGGGGGCCACAATGAGCAGTTCTTC
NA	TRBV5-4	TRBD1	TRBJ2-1	CASSLEGQGDNEQFF	TGTGCCAGCAGCTTGGAGGGACAGGGCGACAATGAGCAGTTCTTC
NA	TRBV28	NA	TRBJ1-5	CASSFSQGRSGNQPQHF	TGTGCCAGCAGTTTCTCGCAGGGCCGTAGTGGCAATCAGCCCCAGCATTTT
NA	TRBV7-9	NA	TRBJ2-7	CASSSDLTAYEQYF	TGTGCCAGCAGCTCGGACTTAACCGCCTACGAGCAGTACTTC
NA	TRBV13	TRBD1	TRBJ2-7	CASSKGQGLRSSYEQYF	TGTGCCAGCAGCAAAGGACAGGGGCTCCGTTCCTCCTACGAGCAGTACTTC
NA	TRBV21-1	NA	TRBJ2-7	CASSKDYGGDLAYEQYF	TGTGCCAGCAGCAAAGATTACGGGGGGGACCTCGCCTACGAGCAGTACTTC
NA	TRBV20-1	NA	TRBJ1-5	CSATDGRPQHF	TGCAGTGCTACAGACGGTCGGCCCCAGCATTTT
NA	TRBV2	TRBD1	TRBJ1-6	CASRAGTGLNSPLHF	TGTGCCAGCAGAGCCGGGACAGGGCTAAATTCCCCCCTCCACTTT
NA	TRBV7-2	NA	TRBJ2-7	CASSLVRGTYEQYF	TGTGCCAGCAGCTTAGTGAGAGGGACCTACGAGCAGTACTTC
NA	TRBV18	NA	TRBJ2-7	CASSQSEQGNYEQYF	TGTGCCAGCTCACAATCGGAACAGGGAAACTACGAGCAGTACTTC
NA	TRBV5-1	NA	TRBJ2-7	CASSPSGGLIYEQYF	TGCGCCAGCAGTCCTAGTGGCGGTCTGATTTACGAGCAGTACTTC
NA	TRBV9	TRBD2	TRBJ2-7	CASSIGTSVNTYEQYF	TGTGCCAGCAGCATCGGGACTAGCGTAAACACCTACGAGCAGTACTTC
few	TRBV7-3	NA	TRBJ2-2	CASSSGPELFF	TGTGCCAGCAGCTCTGGGCCCGAGCTGTTTTTT
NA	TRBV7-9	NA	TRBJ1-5	CARSQGNKPQHF	TGTGCCAGAAGTCAGGGCAATAAGCCCCAGCATTTT
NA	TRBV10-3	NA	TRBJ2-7	CAISDLGVGYEQYF	TGTGCCATCAGTGACCTCGGGGTCGGATACGAGCAGTACTTC
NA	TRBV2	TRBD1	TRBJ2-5	CASSGQGKETQYF	TGTGCCAGCAGTGGACAGGGGAAAGAGACCCAGTACTTC
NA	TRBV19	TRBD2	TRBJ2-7	CASSTAGGMNEQYF	TGTGCCAGTAGTACAGCGGGGGGGATGAACGAGCAGTACTTC
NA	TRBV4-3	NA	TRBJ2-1	CACSQDMSVLIYNEQFF	TGCGCCTGCAGCCAAGATATGAGCGTACTCATCTACAATGAGCAGTTCTTC
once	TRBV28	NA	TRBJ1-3	CASFAGDSGNTIYF	TGTGCCAGCTTCGCGGGAGACTCTGGAAACACCATATATTTT
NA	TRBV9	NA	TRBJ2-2	CASSVGSRVTGELFF	TGTGCCAGCAGCGTAGGATCCAGGGTTACCGGGGAGCTGTTTTTT
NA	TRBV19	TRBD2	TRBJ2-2	CASSIRTSGGTGELFF	TGTGCCAGTAGTATACGGACTAGCGGTGGCACCGGGGAGCTGTTTTTT
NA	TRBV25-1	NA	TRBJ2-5	CASTERPALGEAQYF	TGTGCCAGCACCGAGCGTCCAGCTTTGGGGGAGGCTCAGTACTTC
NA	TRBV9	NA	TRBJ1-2	CASSGGGYTF	TGTGCCAGCAGTGGGGGGGGCTACACCTTC
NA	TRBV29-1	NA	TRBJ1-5	CSVEASRNQPQHF	TGCAGCGTTGAAGCGAGTCGCAATCAGCCCCAGCATTTT
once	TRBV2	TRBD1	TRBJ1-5	CASSGGTGGTQPQHF	TGTGCCAGCAGCGGCGGGACAGGGGGAACTCAGCCCCAGCATTTT
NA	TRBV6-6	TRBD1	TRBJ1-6	CASSLTTGQGNSPLHF	TGTGCCAGCAGTCTAACAACCGGACAGGGAAATTCACCCCTCCACTTT
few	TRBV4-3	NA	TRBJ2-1	CATSQPMIVLIYNEQFF	TGCGCCACCAGCCAACCTATGATAGTACTCATCTACAATGAGCAGTTCTTC
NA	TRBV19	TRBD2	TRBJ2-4	CASSIGGGVAKNIQYF	TGTGCCAGTAGTATAGGGGGAGGGGTAGCCAAAAACATTCAGTACTTC
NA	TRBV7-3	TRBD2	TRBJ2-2	CASSSGGGGNTGELFF	TGTGCCAGCAGCTCAGGCGGCGGGGGGAACACCGGGGAGCTGTTTTTT
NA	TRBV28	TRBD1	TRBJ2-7	CASGTGAYEQYF	TGTGCCAGCGGGACAGGCGCCTACGAGCAGTACTTC
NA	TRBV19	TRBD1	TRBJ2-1	CASSIWDRERYNEQFF	TGTGCCAGTAGTATATGGGACAGGGAAAGATACAATGAGCAGTTCTTC
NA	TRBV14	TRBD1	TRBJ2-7	CASSHLRQGRYEQYF	TGTGCCAGCAGCCATTTGAGACAGGGCCGCTACGAGCAGTACTTC
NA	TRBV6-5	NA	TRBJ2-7	CASSYSSQGSYEQYF	TGTGCCAGCAGTTACTCGAGCCAGGGGTCCTACGAGCAGTACTTC
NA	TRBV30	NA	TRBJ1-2	CVGGSAYGYNF	TGTGTAGGAGGGTCAGCCTATGGCTACAACTTC
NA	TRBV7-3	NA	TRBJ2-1	CASSAPGAYNEQFF	TGTGCCAGCAGCGCGCCGGGGGCCTACAATGAGCAGTTCTTC
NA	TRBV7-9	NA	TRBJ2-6	CASSLLVRTGANVLTF	TGTGCCAGCAGCTTACTGGTGAGGACAGGGGCCAACGTCCTGACTTTC
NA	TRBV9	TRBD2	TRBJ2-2	CASSAPSGLNTGELFF	TGTGCCAGCAGCGCCCCTAGCGGGTTGAACACCGGGGAGCTGTTTTTT
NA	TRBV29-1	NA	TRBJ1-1	CSTTGGGTPEAFF	TGCAGCACGACGGGGGGGGGCACCCCTGAAGCTTTCTTT
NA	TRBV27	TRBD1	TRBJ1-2	CASSPGQGKGYGYTF	TGTGCCAGCAGTCCCGGACAGGGAAAGGGATATGGCTACACCTTC
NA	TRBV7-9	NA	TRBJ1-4	CASSPLPGATNEKLFF	TGTGCCAGCAGCCCCCTCCCCGGGGCAACTAATGAAAAACTGTTTTTT
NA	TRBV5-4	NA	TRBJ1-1	CASSLVGWGRPGTEAFF	TGTGCCAGCAGCTTGGTCGGGTGGGGAAGGCCGGGAACTGAAGCTTTCTTT